The 10 T cell receptor beta chains below all came from one sample that was sequenced in a study of CD8+CD57+ T cells in acquired aplastic anemia. TCR beta VDJ and CDR3 profiling used genomic DNA as template. TCRdb processed the reads anew with MiXCR; each CDR3 protein has one entry. In the table there are about 150,000 distinct CDR3 sequences, approximately 44% of which are singletons. CD8+CD57+ cell expansion, shown by flow cytometry, had occurred in the patients selected for sequencing. Sequencing used sorted CD4+, CD8+, or CD8+CD57+ T cells (not recorded which) from PBMCs. The receptor source for this set is a human donor with aplastic anemia.

This clonotype was seen more than once but under ten times. The chain carries TRBV2 and TRBJ2-7; D remains ambiguous. Trimming removed 5 bases from V and 3 bases from J, with 5 bases in between. Germline values: CDR1 SNHLY, CDR2 FYNNEI. The CDR3 has 11 residues. The CDR3 is CASSPIYEQYF. DNA of the CDR3: TGTGCCAGCAGTCCTATCTACGAGCAGTACTTC.

This clonotype has ten or more counts. CDR3 region: CAISGTSGRTSGELFF. DNA of the CDR3: TGTGCCATCAGTGGGACTAGCGGGCGAACTTCCGGGGAGCTGTTTTTT. The rearrangement uses TRBV10-3 and TRBJ2-2; 11 nucleotides align to TRBD2. Losses at the gene ends were 4 bases for V and 6 bases for J; bases not matched to a gene: 7. There are 16 residues in the CDR3. Germline assignment: CDR1 ENHRY and CDR2 SYGVKD.

Written as DNA, the CDR3 is TGCAGCGTGGATAGTGACAGGGTCGGGGTCTACACCTTC. It yields the protein CSVDSDRVGVYTF. The genes are TRBV29-1 and TRBJ1-2; 7 bases map to TRBD1. Germline V lookup: CDR1 SQVTM, CDR2 ANQGSEA. The junction had 14 bases not matched to a gene; V was cut back by 6 bases and J by 10 bases. CDR3 length: 13 amino acids.

Concerning this clonotype: Germline is not matched at one junction end, which may reflect a read error. The chain links TRBV15 to TRBJ1-4, with no clear D. The CDR3 has 15 residues. Germline lookup yields CDR1 LNHNV and CDR2 YYDKDF (reference sequence). The CDR3 DNA reads as TGTGCCACCAGCAGAGGTAAGGGATCGAATGGAAAACTGTTTTTT. This translates into CATSRGKGSNGKLFF. The full variable domain, in which reference TRBV15 and TRBJ1-4 provide the parts outside the CDR3, is DAMVIQNPRYQVTQFGKPVTLSCSQTLNHNVMYWYQQKSSQAPKLLFHYYDKDFNNEADTPDNFQSRRPNTSFCFLDIRSPGLGDTAMYLCATSRGKGSNGKLFFGSGTQLSVL.

The gene calls are TRBV29-1 and TRBJ2-5; TRBD2 is a possible D gene (7 bases). The DNA end is more similar to TRBJ2-7, so the J call may be wrong. This CDR3 has 12 residues. Germline CDR1 reads SQVTM; CDR2 reads ANQGSEA. CDR3 bases: TGCAGCGGGGGGCTCGGGGGGAACGAGCAGTACGTC. It yields the protein CSGGLGGNEQYV.

In its sample, this clonotype was seen many times. The chain links TRBV20-1 to TRBJ1-6; D perhaps matches TRBD1 (5 bases). Per the germline V gene, CDR1 is DFQATT and CDR2 is SNEGSKA (reference sequence). With 2 bases removed from V and 8 bases from J, the gap between germline ends came to 16 bases. CDR3 length: 15 residues. CDR3 residues: CSARQGSDLHSPLHF. DNA for the CDR3: TGCAGTGCTAGACAGGGCTCGGATTTACATTCACCCCTCCACTTT.

This clonotype was counted at least ten times. CDR3 in DNA: TGTGCCAGTAGTATAGGGGGGGATCAGCCCCAGCATTTT. It specifies CASSIGGDQPQHF. The gene calls are TRBV19 and TRBJ1-5, with a weak D call TRBD1 (5 bases). The CDR3 length is 13 residues. Germline lookup yields CDR1 LNHDA and CDR2 SQIVND (reference sequence). Trimming shortened V by 1 base and J by 5 bases, and 6 bases separated the two germline ends.

Ten or more counts support this clonotype. The chain combines TRBV7-9 with TRBJ2-5; possibly TRBD1 for D (6 bases). V was pared by 1 base and J by 4 bases, with 10 bases between. The germline CDR1 and CDR2 sequences are SEHNR and FQNEAQ (reference sequence). The length of the CDR3 is 14 residues. The CDR3 here is CASSLGPGVETQYF. The CDR3, as DNA: TGTGCCAGCAGCTTAGGACCAGGGGTAGAGACCCAGTACTTC.

This clonotype was detected a few times. The chain has TRBV10-3 and TRBJ1-2; D is undetermined. The V gene lost 10 bases and the J gene lost 7 bases, with 19 bases spanning the gap. CDR1 is ENHRY and CDR2 is SYGVKD in the germline V gene. The CDR3 sequence is 13 residues long. The CDR3 coding sequence is TGTGCCAGCTCCCCAAGCGGAGGGAGTGGCTACACCTTC. Its protein product is CASSPSGGSGYTF.

This clonotype has only a few counts. With a much larger clone just one base away, this may be a read error. The chain joins TRBV4-3 to TRBJ2-7, with D perhaps TRBD2 (6 bases). The germline V gene encodes CDR1 LGHNA and CDR2 YSLEER. The CDR3 sequence is 14 residues long. V was shortened by 4 bases and J by 2 bases, with 12 bases between the two germline ends. This CDR3 is CASSPTRLTYEQYF. DNA for the CDR3: TGCGCCAGCAGCCCGACTAGGTTAACCTACGAGCAGTACTTC.